This TCR beta chain is from a study of yellow fever vaccine responses in identical twins. Of note for this clonotype: Its antigen is currently unknown.

A single record per CDR3 protein comes from TCRdb applying MiXCR to the RT-PCR reads. The table shows about 6,400 distinct CDR3 sequences, with 84% occurring only once. The V end was cut by 8 bases, the J end by 8 bases, with 19 bases between. The CDR3 is 14 residues long. Per the germline V gene, CDR1 is MDHEN and CDR2 is SYDVKM. Overall study findings and caveats: Vaccine-induced T cell responses in twins were reportedly observed to appear partly convergent, partly personalized.

The receptor was isolated from a woman under 30 who received the yellow fever vaccine. The chain has TRBV28 and TRBJ2-1; D is possibly TRBD1 (5 bases). Sequencing used T cells from blood (PBMCs), unsorted or a sorted subset (not recorded which), obtained before or after yellow fever vaccination (not recorded which). Written as DNA, the CDR3 is TGTGCCAGCCGGACACCCCTCACAGGTGATGAGCAGTTCTTC. Protein sequence: CASRTPLTGDEQFF.